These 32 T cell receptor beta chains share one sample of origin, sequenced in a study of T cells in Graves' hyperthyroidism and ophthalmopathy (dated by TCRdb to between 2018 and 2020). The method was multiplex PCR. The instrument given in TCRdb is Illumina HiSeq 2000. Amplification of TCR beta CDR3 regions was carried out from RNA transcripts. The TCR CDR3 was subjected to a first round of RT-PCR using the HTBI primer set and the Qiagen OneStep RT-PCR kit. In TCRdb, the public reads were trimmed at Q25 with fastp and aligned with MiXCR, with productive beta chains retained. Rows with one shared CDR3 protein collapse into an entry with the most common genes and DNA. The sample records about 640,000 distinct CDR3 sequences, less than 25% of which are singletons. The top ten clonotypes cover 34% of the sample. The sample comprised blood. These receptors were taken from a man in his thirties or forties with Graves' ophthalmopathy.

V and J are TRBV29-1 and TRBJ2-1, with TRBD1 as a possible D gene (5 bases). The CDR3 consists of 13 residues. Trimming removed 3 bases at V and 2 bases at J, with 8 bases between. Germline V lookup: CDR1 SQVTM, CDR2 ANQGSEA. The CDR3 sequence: CSVERTTYNEQFF. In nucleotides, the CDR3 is TGCAGCGTTGAGCGGACAACCTACAATGAGCAGTTCTTC.

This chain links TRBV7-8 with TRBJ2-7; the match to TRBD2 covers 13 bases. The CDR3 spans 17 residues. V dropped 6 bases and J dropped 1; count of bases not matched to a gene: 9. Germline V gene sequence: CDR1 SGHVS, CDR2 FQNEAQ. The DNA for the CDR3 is TGTGCCAGCAGAAAACTAGCGGGAGGGCCAACATCCTACGAGCAGTACTTC. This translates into CASRKLAGGPTSYEQYF. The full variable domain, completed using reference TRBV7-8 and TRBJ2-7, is GAGVSQSPRYKVAKRGQDVALRCDPISGHVSLFWYQQALGQGPEFLTYFQNEAQLDKSGLPSDRFFAERPEGSVSTLKIQRTQQEDSAVYLCASRKLAGGPTSYEQYFGPGTRLTVT.

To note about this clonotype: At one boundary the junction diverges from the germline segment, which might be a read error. The CDR3 nucleotides are TGTGCCAGCAGTGAAGCGCCGAGTAGAGTATCCTTCGAGCAGTACTTC. Residues: CASSEAPSRVSFEQYF. The rearrangement links TRBV6-1 to TRBJ2-7; unclear D gene. This CDR3 has 16 amino acids. Germline lookup yields CDR1 MNHNS and CDR2 SASEGT.

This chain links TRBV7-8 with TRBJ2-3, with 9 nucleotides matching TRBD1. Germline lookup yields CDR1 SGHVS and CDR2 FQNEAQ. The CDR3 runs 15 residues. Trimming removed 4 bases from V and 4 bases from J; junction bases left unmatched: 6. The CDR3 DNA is TGTGCCAGCAGCTCAGGGACAGGGTTCTCAGATACGCAGTATTTT. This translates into CASSSGTGFSDTQYF.

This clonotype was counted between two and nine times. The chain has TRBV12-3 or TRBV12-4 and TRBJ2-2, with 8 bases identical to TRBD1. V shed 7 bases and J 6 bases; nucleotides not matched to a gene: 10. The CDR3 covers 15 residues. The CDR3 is CASIGAGGTPGELFF. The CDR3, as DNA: TGTGCCAGCATTGGGGCAGGGGGCACACCCGGGGAGCTGTTTTTT.

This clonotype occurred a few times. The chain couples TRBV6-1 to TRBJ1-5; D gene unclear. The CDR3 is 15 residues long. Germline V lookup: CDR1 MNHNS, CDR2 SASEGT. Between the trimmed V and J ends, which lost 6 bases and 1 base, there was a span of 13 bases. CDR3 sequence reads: CASRPHQRSNQPQHF. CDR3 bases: TGTGCCAGCAGGCCCCACCAGAGAAGCAATCAGCCCCAGCATTTT.

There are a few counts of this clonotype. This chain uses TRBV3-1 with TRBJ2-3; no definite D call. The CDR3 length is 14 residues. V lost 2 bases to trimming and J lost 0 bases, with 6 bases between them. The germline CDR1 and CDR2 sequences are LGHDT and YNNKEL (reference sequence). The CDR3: CASSQTPSTDTQYF. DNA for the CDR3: TGTGCCAGCAGCCAAACTCCTAGCACAGATACGCAGTATTTT.

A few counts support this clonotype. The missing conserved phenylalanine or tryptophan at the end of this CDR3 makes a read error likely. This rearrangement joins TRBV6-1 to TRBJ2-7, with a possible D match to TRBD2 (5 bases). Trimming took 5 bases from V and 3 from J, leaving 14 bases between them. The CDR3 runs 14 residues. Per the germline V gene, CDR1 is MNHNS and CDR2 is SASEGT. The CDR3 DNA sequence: TGTGCCAGCAGTTGGGCCGGACGGGACTACGAGCAGTACCTC. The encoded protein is CASSWAGRDYEQYL.

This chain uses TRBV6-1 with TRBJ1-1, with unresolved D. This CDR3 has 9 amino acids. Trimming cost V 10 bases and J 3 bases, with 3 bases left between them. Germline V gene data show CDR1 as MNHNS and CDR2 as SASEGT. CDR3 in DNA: TGTGCCAACGACACTGAAGCTTTCTTT. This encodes CANDTEAFF.

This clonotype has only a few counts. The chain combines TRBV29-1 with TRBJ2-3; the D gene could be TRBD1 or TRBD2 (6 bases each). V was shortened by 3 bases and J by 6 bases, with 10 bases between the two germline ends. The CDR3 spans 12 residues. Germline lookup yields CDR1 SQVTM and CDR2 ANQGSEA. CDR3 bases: TGCAGCGTTGATAGGGGGGAGGATACGCAGTATTTT. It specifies CSVDRGEDTQYF.

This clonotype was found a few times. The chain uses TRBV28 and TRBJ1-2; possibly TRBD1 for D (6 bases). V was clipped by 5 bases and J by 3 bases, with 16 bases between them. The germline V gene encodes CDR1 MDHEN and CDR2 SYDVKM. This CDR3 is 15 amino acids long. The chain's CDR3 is CASSPLQGPHYGYTF. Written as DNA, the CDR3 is TGTGCCAGCAGTCCCCTCCAGGGGCCCCACTATGGCTACACCTTC.

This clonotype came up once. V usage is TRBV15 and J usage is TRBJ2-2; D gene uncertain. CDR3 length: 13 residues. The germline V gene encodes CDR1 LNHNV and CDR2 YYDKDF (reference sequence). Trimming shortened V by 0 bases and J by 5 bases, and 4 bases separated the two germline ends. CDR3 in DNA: TGTGCCACCAGCAGAGATCAGACCGGGGAGCTGTTTTTT. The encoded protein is CATSRDQTGELFF. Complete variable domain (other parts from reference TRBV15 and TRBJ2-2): DAMVIQNPRYQVTQFGKPVTLSCSQTLNHNVMYWYQQKSSQAPKLLFHYYDKDFNNEADTPDNFQSRRPNTSFCFLDIRSPGLGDTAMYLCATSRDQTGELFFGEGSRLTVL.

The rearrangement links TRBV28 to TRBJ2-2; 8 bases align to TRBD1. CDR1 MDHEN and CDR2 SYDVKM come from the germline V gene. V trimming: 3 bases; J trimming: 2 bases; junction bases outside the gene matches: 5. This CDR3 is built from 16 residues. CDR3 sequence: CASSFSAGGNTGELFF. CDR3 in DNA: TGTGCCAGCAGTTTTAGTGCAGGGGGCAACACCGGGGAGCTGTTTTTT.

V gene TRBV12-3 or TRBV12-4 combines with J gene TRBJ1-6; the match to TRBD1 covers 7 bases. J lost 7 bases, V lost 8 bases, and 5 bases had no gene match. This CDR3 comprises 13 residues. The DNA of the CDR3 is TGTGCCAGCTCCGGGACAGTCAATTCACCCCTCCACTTT. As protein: CASSGTVNSPLHF.

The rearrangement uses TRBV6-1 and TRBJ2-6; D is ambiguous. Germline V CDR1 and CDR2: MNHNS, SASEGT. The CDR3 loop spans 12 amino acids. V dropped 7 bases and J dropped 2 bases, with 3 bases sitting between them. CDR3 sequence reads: CASTAGANVLTF. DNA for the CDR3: TGTGCCAGCACGGCTGGGGCCAACGTCCTGACTTTC.

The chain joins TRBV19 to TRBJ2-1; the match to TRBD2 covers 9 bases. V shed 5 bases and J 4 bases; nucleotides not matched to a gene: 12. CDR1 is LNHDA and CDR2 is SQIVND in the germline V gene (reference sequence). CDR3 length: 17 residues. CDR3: CASSPYPAGGPYNEQFF. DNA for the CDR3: TGTGCCAGTAGTCCATACCCAGCGGGAGGCCCTTACAATGAGCAGTTCTTC. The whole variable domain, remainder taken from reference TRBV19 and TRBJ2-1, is DGGITQSPKYLFRKEGQNVTLSCEQNLNHDAMYWYRQDPGQGLRLIYYSQIVNDFQKGDIAEGYSVSREKKESFPLTVTSAQKNPTAFYLCASSPYPAGGPYNEQFFGPGTRLTVL.

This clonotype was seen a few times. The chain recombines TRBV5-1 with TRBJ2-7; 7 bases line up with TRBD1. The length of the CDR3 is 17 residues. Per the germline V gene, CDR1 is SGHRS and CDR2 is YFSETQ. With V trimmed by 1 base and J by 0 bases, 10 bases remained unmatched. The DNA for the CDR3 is TGCGCCAGCAGCTTGAGGGGACAGATTTTATACTCCTACGAGCAGTACTTC. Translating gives CASSLRGQILYSYEQYF.

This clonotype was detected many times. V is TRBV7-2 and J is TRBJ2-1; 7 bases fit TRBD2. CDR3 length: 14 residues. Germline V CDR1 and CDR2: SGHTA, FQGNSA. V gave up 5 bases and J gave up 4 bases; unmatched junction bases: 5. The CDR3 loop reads CASSLSGPYNEQFF. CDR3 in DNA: TGTGCCAGCAGCCTTAGCGGGCCATACAATGAGCAGTTCTTC.

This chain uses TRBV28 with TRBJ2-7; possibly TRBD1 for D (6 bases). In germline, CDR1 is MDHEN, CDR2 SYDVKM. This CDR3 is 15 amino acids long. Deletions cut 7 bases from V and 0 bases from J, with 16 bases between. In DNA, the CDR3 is TGTGCCAGCACCACCCCCGGGACATTCTCCTACGAGCAGTACTTC. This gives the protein CASTTPGTFSYEQYF.

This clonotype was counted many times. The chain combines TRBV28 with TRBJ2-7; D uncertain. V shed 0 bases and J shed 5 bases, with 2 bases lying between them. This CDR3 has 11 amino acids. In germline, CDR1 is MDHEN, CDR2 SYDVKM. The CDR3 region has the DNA TGTGCCAGCAGTTTATGGAACGAGCAGTACTTC. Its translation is CASSLWNEQYF.

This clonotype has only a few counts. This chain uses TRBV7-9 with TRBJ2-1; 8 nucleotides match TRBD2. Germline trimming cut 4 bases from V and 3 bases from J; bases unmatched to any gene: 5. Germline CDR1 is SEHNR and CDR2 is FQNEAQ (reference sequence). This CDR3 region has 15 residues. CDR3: CASSSGTRDYNEQFF. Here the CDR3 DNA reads TGTGCCAGCAGCTCCGGGACTAGGGACTACAATGAGCAGTTCTTC.

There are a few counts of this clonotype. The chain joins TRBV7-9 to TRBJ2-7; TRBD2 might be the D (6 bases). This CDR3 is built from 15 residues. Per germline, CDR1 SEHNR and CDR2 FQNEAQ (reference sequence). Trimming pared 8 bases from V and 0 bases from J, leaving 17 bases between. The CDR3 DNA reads TGTGCCAGCGGGATCAGTGGACTAAGCTCCTACGAGCAGTACTTC. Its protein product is CASGISGLSSYEQYF.

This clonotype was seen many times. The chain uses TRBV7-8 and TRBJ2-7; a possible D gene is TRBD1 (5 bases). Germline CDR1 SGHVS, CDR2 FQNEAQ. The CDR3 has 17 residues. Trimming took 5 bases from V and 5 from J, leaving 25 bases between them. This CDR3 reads CASSPHPTPNQGHEQYF. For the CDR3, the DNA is TGTGCCAGCAGCCCACACCCCACTCCAAATCAGGGCCACGAGCAGTACTTC. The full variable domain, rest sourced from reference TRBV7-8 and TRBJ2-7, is GAGVSQSPRYKVAKRGQDVALRCDPISGHVSLFWYQQALGQGPEFLTYFQNEAQLDKSGLPSDRFFAERPEGSVSTLKIQRTQQEDSAVYLCASSPHPTPNQGHEQYFGPGTRLTVT.

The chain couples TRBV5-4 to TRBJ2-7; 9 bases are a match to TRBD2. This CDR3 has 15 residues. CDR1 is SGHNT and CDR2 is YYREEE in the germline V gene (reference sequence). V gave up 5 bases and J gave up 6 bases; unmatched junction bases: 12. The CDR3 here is CASRDSGSIIREQYF. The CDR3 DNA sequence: TGTGCCAGCAGGGATAGCGGGAGTATCATTCGCGAGCAGTACTTC.

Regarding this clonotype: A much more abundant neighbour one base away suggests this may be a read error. Written as DNA, the CDR3 is TGCAGTGCTTCGAAAATTGAGCTGCTTAGGGTGGAGACCCAGTACTTC. This codes for CSASKIELLRVETQYF. The chain is built from TRBV20-1 and TRBJ2-5; no definite D call. Germline CDR1 reads DFQATT; CDR2 reads SNEGSKA (reference sequence). The CDR3 sequence is 16 residues long. Trimming pared 5 bases from V and 5 bases from J, leaving 24 bases between.

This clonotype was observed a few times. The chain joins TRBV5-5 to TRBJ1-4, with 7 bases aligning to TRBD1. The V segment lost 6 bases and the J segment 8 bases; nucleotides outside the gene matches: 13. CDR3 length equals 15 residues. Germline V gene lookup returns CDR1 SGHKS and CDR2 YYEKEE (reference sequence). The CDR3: CASTDEQGYREKLFF. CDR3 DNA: TGTGCCAGCACCGACGAACAGGGGTATCGGGAAAAACTGTTTTTT.

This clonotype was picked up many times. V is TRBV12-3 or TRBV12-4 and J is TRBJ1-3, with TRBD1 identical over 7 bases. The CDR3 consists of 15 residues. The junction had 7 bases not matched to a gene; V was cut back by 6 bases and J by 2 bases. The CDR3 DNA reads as TGTGCCAGCAGCCGACAGGGTCTAACTGGAAACACCATATATTTT. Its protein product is CASSRQGLTGNTIYF.

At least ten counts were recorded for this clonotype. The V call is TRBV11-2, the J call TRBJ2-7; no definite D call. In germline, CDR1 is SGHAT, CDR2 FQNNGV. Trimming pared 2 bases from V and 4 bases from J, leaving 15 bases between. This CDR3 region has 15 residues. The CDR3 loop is CASSLPSRSIYEQYF. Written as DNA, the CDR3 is TGTGCCAGCAGCTTACCGTCGCGGTCTATTTACGAGCAGTACTTC.

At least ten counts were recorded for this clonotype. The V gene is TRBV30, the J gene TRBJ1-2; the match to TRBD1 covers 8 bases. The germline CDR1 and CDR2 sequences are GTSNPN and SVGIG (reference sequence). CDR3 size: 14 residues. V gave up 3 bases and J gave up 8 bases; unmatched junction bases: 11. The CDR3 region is CAWRPRDRSWGYTF. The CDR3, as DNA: TGTGCCTGGAGACCCCGGGACAGGTCTTGGGGCTACACCTTC.

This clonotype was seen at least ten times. The CDR3 is CASSLLSGGRGVNTEAFF. The CDR3 DNA reads TGTGCCAGCAGCTTATTATCCGGGGGCAGAGGGGTGAACACTGAAGCTTTCTTT. The chain uses TRBV7-9 and TRBJ1-1; tentatively, D is TRBD1 (6 bases). This CDR3 comprises 18 residues. V lost 2 bases and J 0 bases, leaving 19 bases between the germline ends. Germline CDR1 and CDR2: SEHNR and FQNEAQ (reference sequence). Together with reference TRBV7-9 and TRBJ1-1, the CDR3 gives the full variable domain: DTGVSQNPRHKITKRGQNVTFRCDPISEHNRLYWYRQTLGQGPEFLTYFQNEAQLEKSRLLSDRFSAERPKGSFSTLEIQRTEQGDSAMYLCASSLLSGGRGVNTEAFFGQGTRLTVV.

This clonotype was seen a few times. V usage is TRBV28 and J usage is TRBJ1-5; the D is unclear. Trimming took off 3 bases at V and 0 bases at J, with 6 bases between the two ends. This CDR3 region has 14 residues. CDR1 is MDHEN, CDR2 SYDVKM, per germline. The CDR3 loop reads CASSFMGSNQPQHF. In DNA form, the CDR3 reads TGTGCCAGCAGTTTTATGGGTAGCAATCAGCCCCAGCATTTT.

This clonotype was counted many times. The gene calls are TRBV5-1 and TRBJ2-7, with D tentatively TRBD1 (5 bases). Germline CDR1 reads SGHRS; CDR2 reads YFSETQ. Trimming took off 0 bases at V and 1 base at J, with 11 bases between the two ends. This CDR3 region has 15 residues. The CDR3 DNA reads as TGCGCCAGCAGCTTGGGGGGCGCGTCGTCCTACGAGCAGTACTTC. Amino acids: CASSLGGASSYEQYF.